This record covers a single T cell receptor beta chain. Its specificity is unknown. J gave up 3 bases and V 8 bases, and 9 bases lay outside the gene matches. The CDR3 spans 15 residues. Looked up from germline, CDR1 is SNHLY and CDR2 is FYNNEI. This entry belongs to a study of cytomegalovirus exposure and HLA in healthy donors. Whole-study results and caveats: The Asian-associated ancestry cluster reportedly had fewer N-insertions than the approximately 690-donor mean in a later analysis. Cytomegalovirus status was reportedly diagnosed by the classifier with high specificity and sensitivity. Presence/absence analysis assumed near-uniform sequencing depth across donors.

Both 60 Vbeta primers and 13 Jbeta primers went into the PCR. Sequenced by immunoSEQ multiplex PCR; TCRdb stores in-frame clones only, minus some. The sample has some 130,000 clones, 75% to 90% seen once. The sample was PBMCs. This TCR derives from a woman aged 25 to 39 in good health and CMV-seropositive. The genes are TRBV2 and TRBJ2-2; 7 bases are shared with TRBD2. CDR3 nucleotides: TGTGCCAGCGGGGGGTGGGGGGGAGACACCGGGGAGCTGTTTTTT. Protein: CASGGWGGDTGELFF.